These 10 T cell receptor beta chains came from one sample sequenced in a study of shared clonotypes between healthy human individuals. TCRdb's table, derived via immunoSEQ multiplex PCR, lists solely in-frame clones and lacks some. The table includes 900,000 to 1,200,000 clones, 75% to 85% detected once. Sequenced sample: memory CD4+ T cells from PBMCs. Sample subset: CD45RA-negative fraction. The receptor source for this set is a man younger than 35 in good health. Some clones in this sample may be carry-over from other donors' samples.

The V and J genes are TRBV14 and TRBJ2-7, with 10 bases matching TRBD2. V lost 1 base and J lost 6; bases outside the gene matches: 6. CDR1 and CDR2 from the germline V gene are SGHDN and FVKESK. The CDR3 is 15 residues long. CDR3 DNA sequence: TGTGCCAGCAGCCAAGTTAGCGGGGGGCTCGGCGAGCAGTACTTC. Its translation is CASSQVSGGLGEQYF.

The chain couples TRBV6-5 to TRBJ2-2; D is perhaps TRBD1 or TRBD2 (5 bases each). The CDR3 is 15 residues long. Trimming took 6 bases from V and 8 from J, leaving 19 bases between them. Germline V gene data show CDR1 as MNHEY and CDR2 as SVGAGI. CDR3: CASRPGRKMGGELFF. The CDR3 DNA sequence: TGTGCCAGCAGACCGGGACGGAAGATGGGTGGGGAGCTGTTTTTT.

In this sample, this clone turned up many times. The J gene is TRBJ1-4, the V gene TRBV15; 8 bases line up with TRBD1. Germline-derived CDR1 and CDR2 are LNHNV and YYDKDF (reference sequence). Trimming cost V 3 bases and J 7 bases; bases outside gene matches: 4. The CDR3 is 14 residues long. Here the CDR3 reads CATSRRGTGEKLFF. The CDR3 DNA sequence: TGTGCCACCAGCAGGAGGGGGACAGGTGAAAAACTGTTTTTT.

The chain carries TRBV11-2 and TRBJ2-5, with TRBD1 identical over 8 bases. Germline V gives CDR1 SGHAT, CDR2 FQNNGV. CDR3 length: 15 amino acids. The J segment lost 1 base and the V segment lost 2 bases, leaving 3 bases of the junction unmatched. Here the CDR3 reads CASSLSRGPQETQYF. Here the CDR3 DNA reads TGTGCCAGCAGCTTATCCAGGGGGCCCCAAGAGACCCAGTACTTC.

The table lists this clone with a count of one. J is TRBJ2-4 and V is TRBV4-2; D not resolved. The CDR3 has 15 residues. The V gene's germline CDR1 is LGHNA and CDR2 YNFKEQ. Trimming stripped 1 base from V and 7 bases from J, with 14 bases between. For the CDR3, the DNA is TGTGCCAGCAGCCAAGTCTCATCCCCAGCCAACATTCAGTACTTC. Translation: CASSQVSSPANIQYF.

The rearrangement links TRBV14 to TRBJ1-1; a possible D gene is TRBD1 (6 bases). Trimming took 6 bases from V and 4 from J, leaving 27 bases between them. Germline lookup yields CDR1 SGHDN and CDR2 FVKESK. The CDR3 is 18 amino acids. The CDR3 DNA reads TGTGCCAGCAGACAACTAGGGGGGGCTAAAATGGGAAGCACTGAAGCTTTCTTT. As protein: CASRQLGGAKMGSTEAFF.

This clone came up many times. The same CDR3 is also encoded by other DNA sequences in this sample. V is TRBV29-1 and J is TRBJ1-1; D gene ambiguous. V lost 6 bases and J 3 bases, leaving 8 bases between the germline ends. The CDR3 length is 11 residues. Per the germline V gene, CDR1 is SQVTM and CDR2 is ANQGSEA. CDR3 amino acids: CSVGGDTEAFF. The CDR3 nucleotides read TGCAGCGTGGGAGGCGACACTGAAGCTTTCTTT.

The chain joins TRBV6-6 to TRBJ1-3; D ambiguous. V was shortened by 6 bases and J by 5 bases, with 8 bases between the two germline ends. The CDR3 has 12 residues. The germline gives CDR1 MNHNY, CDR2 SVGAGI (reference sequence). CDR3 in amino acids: CASRAQRNTIYF. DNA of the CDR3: TGTGCCAGCAGAGCCCAAAGAAACACCATATATTTT.

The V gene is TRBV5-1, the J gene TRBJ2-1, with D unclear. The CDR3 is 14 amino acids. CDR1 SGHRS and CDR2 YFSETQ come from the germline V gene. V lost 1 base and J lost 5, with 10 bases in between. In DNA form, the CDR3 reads TGCGCCAGCAGCTTGATGGGGTCAGACAATGAGCAGTTCTTC. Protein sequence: CASSLMGSDNEQFF.

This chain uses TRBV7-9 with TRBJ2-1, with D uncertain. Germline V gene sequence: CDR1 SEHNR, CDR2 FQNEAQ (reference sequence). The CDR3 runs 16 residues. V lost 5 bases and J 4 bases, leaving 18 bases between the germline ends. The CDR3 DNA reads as TGTGCCAGCAGCCGCGTTTCCATCGTGACGTACAATGAGCAGTTCTTC. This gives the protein CASSRVSIVTYNEQFF.